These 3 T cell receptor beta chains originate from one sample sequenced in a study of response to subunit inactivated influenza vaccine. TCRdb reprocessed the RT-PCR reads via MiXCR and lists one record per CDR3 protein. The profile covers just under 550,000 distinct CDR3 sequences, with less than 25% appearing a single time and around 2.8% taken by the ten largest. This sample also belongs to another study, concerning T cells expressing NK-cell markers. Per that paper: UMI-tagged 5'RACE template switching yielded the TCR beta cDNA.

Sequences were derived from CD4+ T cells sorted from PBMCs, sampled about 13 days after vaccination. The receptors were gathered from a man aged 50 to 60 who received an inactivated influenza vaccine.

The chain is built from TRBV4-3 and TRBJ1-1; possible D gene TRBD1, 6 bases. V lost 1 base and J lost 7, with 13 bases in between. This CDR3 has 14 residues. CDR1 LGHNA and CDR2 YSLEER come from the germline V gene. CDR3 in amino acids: CASSQVNLQGEAFF. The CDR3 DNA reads TGCGCCAGCAGCCAAGTAAATTTACAGGGTGAAGCTTTCTTT.

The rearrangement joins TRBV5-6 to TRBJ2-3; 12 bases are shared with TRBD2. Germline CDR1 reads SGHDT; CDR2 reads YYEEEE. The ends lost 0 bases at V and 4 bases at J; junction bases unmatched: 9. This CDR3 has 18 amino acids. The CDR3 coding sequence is TGTGCCAGCAGCTTGGGCCCTCCAACTAGCGGGGGGTCAGATACGCAGTATTTT. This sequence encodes CASSLGPPTSGGSDTQYF.

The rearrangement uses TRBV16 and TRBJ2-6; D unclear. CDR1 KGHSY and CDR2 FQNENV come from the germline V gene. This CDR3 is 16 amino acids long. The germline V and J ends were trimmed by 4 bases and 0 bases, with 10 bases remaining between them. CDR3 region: CASSPPRFSGANVLTF. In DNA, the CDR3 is TGTGCCAGCAGCCCCCCTAGGTTCTCTGGGGCCAACGTCCTGACTTTC.